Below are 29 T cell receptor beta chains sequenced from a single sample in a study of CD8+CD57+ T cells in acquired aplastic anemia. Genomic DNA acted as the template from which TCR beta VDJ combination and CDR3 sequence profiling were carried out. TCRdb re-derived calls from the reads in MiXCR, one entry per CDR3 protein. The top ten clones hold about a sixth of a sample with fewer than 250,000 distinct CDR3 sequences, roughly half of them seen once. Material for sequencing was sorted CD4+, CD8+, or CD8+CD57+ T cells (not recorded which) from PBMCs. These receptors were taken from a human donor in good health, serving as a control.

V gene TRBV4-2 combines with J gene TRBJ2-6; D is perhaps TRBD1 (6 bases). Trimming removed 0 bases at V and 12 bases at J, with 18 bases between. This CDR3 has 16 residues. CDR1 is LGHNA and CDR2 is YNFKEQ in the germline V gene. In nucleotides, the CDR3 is TGTGCCAGCAGCCAAGATCCTTCGGCAGGGGACGGCGTCCTGACTTTC. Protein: CASSQDPSAGDGVLTF.

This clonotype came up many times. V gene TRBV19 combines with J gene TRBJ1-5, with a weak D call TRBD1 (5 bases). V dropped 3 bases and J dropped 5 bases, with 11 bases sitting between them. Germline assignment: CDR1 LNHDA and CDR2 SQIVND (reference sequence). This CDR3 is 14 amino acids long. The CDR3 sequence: CASSIIRVDQPQHF. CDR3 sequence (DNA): TGTGCCAGTAGTATTATCAGGGTTGATCAGCCCCAGCATTTT.

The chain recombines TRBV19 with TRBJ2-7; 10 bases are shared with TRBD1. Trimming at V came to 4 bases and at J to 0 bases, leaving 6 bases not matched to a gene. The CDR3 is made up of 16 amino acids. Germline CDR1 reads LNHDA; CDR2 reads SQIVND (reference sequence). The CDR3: CASSNLGTGVSYEQYF. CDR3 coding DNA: TGTGCCAGTAGTAACTTAGGGACAGGGGTCTCCTACGAGCAGTACTTC.

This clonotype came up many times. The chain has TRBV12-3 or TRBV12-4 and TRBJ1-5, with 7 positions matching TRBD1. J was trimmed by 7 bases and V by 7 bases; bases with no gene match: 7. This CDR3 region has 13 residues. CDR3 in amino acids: CASTAGGQQPQHF. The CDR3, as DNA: TGTGCCAGCACCGCCGGGGGACAGCAGCCCCAGCATTTT.

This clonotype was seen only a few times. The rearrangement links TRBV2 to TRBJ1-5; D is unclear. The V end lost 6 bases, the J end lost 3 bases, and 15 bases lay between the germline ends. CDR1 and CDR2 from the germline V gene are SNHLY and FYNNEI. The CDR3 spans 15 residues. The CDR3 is CASSVDRINNQPQHF. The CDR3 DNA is TGTGCCAGCAGCGTTGACCGTATAAACAATCAGCCCCAGCATTTT.

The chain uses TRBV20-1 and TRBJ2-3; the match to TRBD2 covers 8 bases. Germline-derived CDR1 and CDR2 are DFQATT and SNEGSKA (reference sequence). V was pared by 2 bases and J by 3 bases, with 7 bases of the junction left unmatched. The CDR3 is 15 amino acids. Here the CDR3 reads CSARLGGGTTDTQYF. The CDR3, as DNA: TGCAGTGCTAGACTCGGCGGGGGGACGACAGATACGCAGTATTTT.

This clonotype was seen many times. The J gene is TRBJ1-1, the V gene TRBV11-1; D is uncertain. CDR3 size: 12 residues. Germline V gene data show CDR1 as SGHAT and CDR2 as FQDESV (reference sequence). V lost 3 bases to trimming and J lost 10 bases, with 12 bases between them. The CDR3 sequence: CASSLSGFGAFF. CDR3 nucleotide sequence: TGTGCCAGCAGCTTGTCAGGCTTTGGAGCTTTCTTT.

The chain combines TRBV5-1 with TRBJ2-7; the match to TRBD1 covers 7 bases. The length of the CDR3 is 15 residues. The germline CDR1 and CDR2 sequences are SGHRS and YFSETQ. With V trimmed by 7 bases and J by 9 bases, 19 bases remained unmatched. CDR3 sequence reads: CASSSGWDSHTVQYF. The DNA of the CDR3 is TGCGCCAGCTCATCGGGCTGGGACAGTCATACGGTGCAGTACTTC. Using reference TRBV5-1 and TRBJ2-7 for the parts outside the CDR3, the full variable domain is KAGVTQTPRYLIKTRGQQVTLSCSPISGHRSVSWYQQTPGQGLQFLFEYFSETQRNKGNFPGRFSGRQFSNSRSEMNVSTLELGDSALYLCASSSGWDSHTVQYFGPGTRLTVT.

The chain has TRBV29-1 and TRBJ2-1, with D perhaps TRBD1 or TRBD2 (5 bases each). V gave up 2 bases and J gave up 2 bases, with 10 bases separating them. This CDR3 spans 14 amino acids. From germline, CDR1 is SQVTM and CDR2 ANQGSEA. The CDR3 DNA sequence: TGCAGCGTTGAATCGAGGGGCCCCTACAATGAGCAGTTCTTC. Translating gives CSVESRGPYNEQFF.

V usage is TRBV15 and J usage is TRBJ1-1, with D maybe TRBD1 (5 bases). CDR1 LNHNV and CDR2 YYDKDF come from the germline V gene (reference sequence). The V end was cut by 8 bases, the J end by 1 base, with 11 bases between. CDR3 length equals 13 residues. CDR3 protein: CATQDTGNTEAFF. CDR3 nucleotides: TGTGCCACCCAAGACACAGGGAACACTGAAGCTTTCTTT.

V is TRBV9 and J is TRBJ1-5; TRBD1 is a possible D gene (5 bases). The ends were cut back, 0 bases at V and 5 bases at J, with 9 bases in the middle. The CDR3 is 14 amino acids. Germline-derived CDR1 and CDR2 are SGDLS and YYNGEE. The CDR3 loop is CASSVADSYQPQHF. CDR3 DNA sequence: TGTGCCAGCAGCGTAGCTGACAGCTATCAGCCCCAGCATTTT. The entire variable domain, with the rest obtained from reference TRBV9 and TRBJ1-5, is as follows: DSGVTQTPKHLITATGQRVTLRCSPRSGDLSVYWYQQSLDQGLQFLIQYYNGEERAKGNILERFSAQQFPDLHSELNLSSLELGDSALYFCASSVADSYQPQHFGDGTRLSIL.

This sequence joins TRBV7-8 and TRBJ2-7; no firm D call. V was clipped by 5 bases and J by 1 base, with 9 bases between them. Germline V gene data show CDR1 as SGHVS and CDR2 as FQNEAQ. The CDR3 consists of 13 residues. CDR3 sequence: CASSHSRSYEQYF. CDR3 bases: TGTGCCAGCAGCCACAGTAGATCCTACGAGCAGTACTTC.

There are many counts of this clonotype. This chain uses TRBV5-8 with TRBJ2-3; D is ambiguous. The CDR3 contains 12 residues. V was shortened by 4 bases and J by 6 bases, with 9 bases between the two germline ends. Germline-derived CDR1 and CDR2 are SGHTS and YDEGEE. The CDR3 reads CASSQNLDTQYF. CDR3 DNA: TGTGCCAGCAGCCAAAATCTCGATACGCAGTATTTT.

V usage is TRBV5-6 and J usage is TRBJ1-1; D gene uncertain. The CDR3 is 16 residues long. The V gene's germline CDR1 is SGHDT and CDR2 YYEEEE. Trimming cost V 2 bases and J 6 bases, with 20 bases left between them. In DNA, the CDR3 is TGTGCCAGCAGCTTCCGTGCCAGCAGTCACCGGGCTGAAGCTTTCTTT. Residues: CASSFRASSHRAEAFF.

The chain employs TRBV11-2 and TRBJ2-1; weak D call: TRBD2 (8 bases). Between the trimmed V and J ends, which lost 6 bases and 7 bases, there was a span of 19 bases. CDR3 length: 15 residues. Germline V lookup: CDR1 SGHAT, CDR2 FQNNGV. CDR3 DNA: TGTGCCAGCAGACCAGGGGGAGCTAGCGGGAATGAGCAGTTCTTC. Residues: CASRPGGASGNEQFF.

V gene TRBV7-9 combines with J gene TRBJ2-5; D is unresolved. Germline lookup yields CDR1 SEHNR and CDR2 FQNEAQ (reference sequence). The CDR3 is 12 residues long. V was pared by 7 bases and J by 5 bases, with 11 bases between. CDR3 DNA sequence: TGTGCCAGCACCGGCGAGTGGGAGACCCAGTACTTC. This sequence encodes CASTGEWETQYF.

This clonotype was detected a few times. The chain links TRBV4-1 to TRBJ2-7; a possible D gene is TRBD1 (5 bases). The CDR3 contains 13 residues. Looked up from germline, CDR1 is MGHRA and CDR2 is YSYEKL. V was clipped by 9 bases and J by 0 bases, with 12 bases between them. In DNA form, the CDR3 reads TGCGCCAGTGCGATGACAGCCTCCTACGAGCAGTACTTC. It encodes CASAMTASYEQYF.

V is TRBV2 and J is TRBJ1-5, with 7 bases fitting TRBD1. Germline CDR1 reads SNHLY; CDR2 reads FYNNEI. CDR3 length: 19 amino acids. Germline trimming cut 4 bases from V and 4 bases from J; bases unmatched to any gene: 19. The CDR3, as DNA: TGTGCCAGCAGTGCTAACCACCTAACCACAGGGGCCGATAATCAGCCCCAGCATTTT. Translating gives CASSANHLTTGADNQPQHF. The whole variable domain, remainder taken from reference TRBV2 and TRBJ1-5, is EPEVTQTPSHQVTQMGQEVILRCVPISNHLYFYWYRQILGQKVEFLVSFYNNEISEKSEIFDDQFSVERPDGSNFTLKIRSTKLEDSAMYFCASSANHLTTGADNQPQHFGDGTRLSIL.

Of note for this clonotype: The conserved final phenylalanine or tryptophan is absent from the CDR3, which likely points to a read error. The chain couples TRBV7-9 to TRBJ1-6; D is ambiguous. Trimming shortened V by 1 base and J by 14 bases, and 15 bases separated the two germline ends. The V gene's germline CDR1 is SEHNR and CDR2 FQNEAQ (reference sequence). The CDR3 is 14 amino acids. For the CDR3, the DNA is TGTGCCAGCAGCTTAGATAGGCAAAGTCAAACCCTCCACTTA. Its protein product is CASSLDRQSQTLHL.

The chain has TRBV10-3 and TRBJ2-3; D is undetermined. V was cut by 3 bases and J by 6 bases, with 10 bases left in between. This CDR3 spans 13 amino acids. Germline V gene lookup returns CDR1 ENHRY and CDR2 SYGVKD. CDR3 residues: CAISEQSEDTQYF. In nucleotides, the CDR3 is TGTGCCATCAGTGAACAGTCGGAGGATACGCAGTATTTT.

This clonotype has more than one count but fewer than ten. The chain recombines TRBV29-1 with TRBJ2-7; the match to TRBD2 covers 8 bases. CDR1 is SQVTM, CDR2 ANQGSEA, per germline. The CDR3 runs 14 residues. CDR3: CRLSGGIGSYEQYF. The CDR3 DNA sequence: TGCAGGCTAAGCGGGGGTATTGGATCCTACGAGCAGTACTTC.

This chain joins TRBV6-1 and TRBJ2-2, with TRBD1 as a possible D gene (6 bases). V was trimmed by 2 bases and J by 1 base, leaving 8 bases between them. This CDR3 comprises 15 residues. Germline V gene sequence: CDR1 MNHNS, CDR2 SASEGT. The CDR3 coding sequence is TGTGCCAGCAGTGAAATGACAGGGAACACCGGGGAGCTGTTTTTT. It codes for CASSEMTGNTGELFF.

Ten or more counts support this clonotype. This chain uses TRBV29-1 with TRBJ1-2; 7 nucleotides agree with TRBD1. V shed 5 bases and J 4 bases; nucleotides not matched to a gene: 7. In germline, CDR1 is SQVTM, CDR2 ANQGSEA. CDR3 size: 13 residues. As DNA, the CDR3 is TGCAGCGTTCGACAGGGCCATGGCTATGGCTACACCTTC. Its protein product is CSVRQGHGYGYTF. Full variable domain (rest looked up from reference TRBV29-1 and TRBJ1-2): SAVISQKPSRDICQRGTSLTIQCQVDSQVTMMFWYRQQPGQSLTLIATANQGSEATYESGFVIDKFPISRPNLTFSTLTVSNMSPEDSSIYLCSVRQGHGYGYTFGSGTRLTVV.

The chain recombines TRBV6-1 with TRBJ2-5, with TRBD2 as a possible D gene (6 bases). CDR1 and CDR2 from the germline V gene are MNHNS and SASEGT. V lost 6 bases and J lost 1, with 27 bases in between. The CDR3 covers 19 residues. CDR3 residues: CASRGGGRWAGNLQETQYF. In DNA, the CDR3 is TGTGCCAGCAGGGGAGGAGGAAGATGGGCAGGAAACCTCCAAGAGACCCAGTACTTC.

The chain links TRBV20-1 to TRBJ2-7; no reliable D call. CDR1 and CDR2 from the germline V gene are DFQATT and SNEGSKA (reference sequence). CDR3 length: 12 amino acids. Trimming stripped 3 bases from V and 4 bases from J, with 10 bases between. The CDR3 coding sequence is TGCAGTGCTAGCGAGCTGGTTTACGAGCAGTACTTC. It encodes CSASELVYEQYF.

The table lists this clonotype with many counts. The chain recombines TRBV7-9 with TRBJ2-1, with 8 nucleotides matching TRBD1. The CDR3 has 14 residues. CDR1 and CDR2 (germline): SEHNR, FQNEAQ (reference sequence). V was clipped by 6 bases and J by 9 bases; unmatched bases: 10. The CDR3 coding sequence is TGTGCCAGCAGGGGGGACAGGAAAGACCCTGAGCAGTTCTTC. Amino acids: CASRGDRKDPEQFF.

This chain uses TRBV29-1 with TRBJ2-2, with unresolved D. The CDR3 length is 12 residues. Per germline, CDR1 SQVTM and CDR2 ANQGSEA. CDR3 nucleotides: TGCGGAGCGTTGATGAACACCGGGGAGCTGTTTTTT. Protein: CGALMNTGELFF.

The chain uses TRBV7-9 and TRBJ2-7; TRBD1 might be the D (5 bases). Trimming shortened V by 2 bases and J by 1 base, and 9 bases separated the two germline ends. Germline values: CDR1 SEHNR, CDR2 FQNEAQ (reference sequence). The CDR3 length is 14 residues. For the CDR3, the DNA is TGTGCCAGCAGCTTACCAGGGAATTCCTACGAGCAGTACTTC. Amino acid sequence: CASSLPGNSYEQYF.

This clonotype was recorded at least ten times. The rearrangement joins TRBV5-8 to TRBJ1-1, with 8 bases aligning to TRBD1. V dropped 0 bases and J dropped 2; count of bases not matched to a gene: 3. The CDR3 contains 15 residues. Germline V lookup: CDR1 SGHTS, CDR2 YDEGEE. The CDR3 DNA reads TGTGCCAGCAGCTTGGTGGGGACAGGAAACACTGAAGCTTTCTTT. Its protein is CASSLVGTGNTEAFF.